The entry that follows covers one TCR beta chain sequence. Antigen specificity is unknown. Trimming removed 1 base from V and 6 bases from J; junction bases left unmatched: 6. The CDR3 is 16 residues long. Germline CDR1 LNHDA, CDR2 SQIVND (reference sequence). The source of the sample is a study of pediatric ulcerative colitis. Across the whole study: Ulcerative colitis patients had pancolitis or left-sided colitis, with confirming histology.

Rectal tissue came from one to two pinch biopsies taken at colonoscopy. The diagnostic colonoscopy in ulcerative colitis patients preceded any immunosuppressive treatment. Assay used: immunoSEQ multiplex PCR; TCRdb lists only in-frame clones, some missing. The repertoire has about 22,000 clones, roughly two thirds of them found once; the top ten carry about 14%. Points from the study as a whole: Clonal expansions reduced rectal repertoire diversity in acute severe colitis. Ulcerative colitis patients shared more blood-rectal clones than controls.

This chain links TRBV19 with TRBJ2-2; 9 positions match TRBD2. This TCR was recovered from a boy younger than 18 with severe ulcerative colitis. The sequenced sample was gut tissue. The DNA for the CDR3 is TGTGCCAGTAGTATAGGGCGAGGACTAGCGTCCGGGGAGCTGTTTTTT. Residues: CASSIGRGLASGELFF.